This T cell receptor (beta chain) derives from a study of shared clonotypes between healthy human individuals. The study's findings and limits: When compared with the clonotypes that were shared by all four sorted-subset donors, the non-shared clonotypes turned out to have lower generation probabilities.

To note about this clone: Its antigen is undetermined.

This CDR3 spans 15 amino acids. CDR1 is MNHEY, CDR2 SVGAGI, per germline. Between the trimmed V and J ends, which lost 0 bases and 0 bases, there was a span of 6 bases. Sequencing was performed with immunoSEQ multiplex PCR; in TCRdb, only in-frame clones are kept and a portion is missing. The sample shows fewer than 2.5 million clones, 93% of them seen only once. The sequence was obtained from a man aged 18 to 29 in good health. Some clones in this sample may be carry-over from other donors' samples. The chain uses TRBV6-5 and TRBJ1-3; D unresolved. The sequenced sample was naive CD4+ T cells from PBMCs. Subset in this sample: CD45RA+ positively selected. The CDR3 sequence is CASSYSGISGNTIYF. The CDR3 DNA follows: TGTGCCAGCAGTTACTCAGGGATCTCTGGAAACACCATATATTTT.